The clone carrying this T cell receptor (beta chain) was seen more than once but under ten times. The data were produced by immunoSEQ multiplex PCR, yet TCRdb's version contains in-frame clones alone and is incomplete. The table has more than 80,000 clones, 85% to 95% seen once; the top ten hold roughly 0.27%. This sample was taken from a study of OX40 agonist ivuxolimab in advanced cancers. Study overall: Subjects had a mean age of roughly 60 years, with a range of about 20 to 85; 82.7% were male. Anti-PD-1, anti-PD-L1 or anti-CTLA-4 therapy given earlier was allowed, and roughly 40% had some.

Germline assignment: CDR1 SGHNT and CDR2 YYREEE (reference sequence). This CDR3 spans 15 amino acids. The V end lost 4 bases, the J end lost 6 bases, and 19 bases lay between the germline ends. This clonotype originated in an adult with an advanced solid tumor such as melanoma, head and neck, liver or kidney cancer. The rearrangement joins TRBV5-4 to TRBJ1-2; tentatively, D is TRBD1 (6 bases). The specimen comprised CD4+ or CD8+ T cells sorted from blood, sampled in a trial of the OX40 agonist ivuxolimab. CDR3 sequence reads: CASSTQTGGYDGYTF. In nucleotides, the CDR3 is TGTGCCAGCAGCACCCAGACAGGAGGATACGATGGCTACACCTTC.